One sample yielded the 25 T cell receptor beta chains listed below, sequenced in a study of blood T cell repertoires in COVID-19. Measured with immunoSEQ multiplex PCR; TCRdb has only the in-frame clones, and not every one. Seen here are 150,000 to 200,000 clones, roughly 85% observed once, and the top ten hold under 6%. The sample consisted of peripheral blood. These receptors came from a woman in her forties or fifties with COVID-19, enrolled during active disease.

The genes are TRBV5-4 and TRBJ2-7; a weak D match, TRBD1 (6 bases). Germline loops: CDR1 SGHNT, CDR2 YYREEE (reference sequence). V shed 4 bases and J shed 4 bases, with 15 bases lying between them. CDR3 length: 14 residues. The CDR3 DNA reads as TGTGCCAGCAGCCAACAGGGTAACCGGTACGAGCAGTACTTC. This encodes CASSQQGNRYEQYF.

The genes are TRBV5-1 and TRBJ2-1; possible D gene TRBD1, 6 bases. Germline CDR1 SGHRS, CDR2 YFSETQ. V lost 4 bases, J lost 0 bases, and 11 bases lay in between. This CDR3 contains 15 residues. The CDR3 DNA reads TGCGCCAGCAGCCCTACAGGGAGCTCCTACAATGAGCAGTTCTTC. Protein product: CASSPTGSSYNEQFF.

This rearrangement joins TRBV7-8 to TRBJ2-5, with D possibly being TRBD2 (5 bases). The CDR3 consists of 19 residues. Germline loops: CDR1 SGHVS, CDR2 FQNEAQ. V was pared by 1 base and J by 2 bases, with 23 bases between. CDR3 sequence: CASSLETGMDPLWQETQYF. The CDR3 region has the DNA TGTGCCAGCAGCTTAGAAACCGGGATGGACCCCCTGTGGCAAGAGACCCAGTACTTC.

The J gene is TRBJ2-3, the V gene TRBV5-1; 9 nucleotides align to TRBD1. CDR1 and CDR2 (germline): SGHRS, YFSETQ. J was trimmed by 0 bases and V by 4 bases; bases with no gene match: 6. This CDR3 has 16 residues. The CDR3 DNA sequence: TGCGCCAGCAGCGGGGGACAGGGATCTAGCACAGATACGCAGTATTTT. Translated: CASSGGQGSSTDTQYF.

The chain carries TRBV7-3 and TRBJ2-5; maybe TRBD1 (6 bases). Trimming took off 5 bases at V and 3 bases at J, with 10 bases between the two ends. The CDR3 contains 13 residues. Germline loops: CDR1 SGHTA, CDR2 FQGTGA. CDR3 residues: CASSIRDKETQYF. The CDR3 DNA is TGTGCCAGCAGCATTCGGGACAAAGAGACCCAGTACTTC.

The chain is built from TRBV19 and TRBJ2-7; TRBD2 matches at 11 bases. The ends lost 5 bases at V and 6 bases at J; junction bases unmatched: 9. CDR1 is LNHDA and CDR2 is SQIVND in the germline V gene (reference sequence). The length of the CDR3 is 15 residues. CDR3 DNA: TGTGCCAGTAGTCTCGGGACTAGCGGATCCCTCGAGCAGTACTTC. This sequence encodes CASSLGTSGSLEQYF.

The gene calls are TRBV11-2 and TRBJ2-7; 7 nucleotides agree with TRBD1. V gave up 5 bases and J gave up 1 base; unmatched junction bases: 2. Germline-derived CDR1 and CDR2 are SGHAT and FQNNGV. The CDR3 contains 13 residues. The CDR3 region is CASSPQGSYEQYF. CDR3 DNA sequence: TGTGCCAGCAGCCCACAGGGGTCCTACGAGCAGTACTTC.

The CDR3 region has the DNA TGTGCCAGTAGTATAAGGGGCCCCTACAATGAGCAGTTCTTC. This sequence encodes CASSIRGPYNEQFF. The V call is TRBV19, the J call TRBJ2-1; D may be TRBD1 (5 bases). The V end was cut by 2 bases, the J end by 2 bases, with 7 bases between. CDR3 size: 14 residues. The V gene's germline CDR1 is LNHDA and CDR2 SQIVND (reference sequence).

This clone has just one count. The chain combines TRBV6-4 with TRBJ2-7, with a possible D match to TRBD2 (6 bases). V lost 9 bases and J lost 2, with 11 bases in between. The CDR3 runs to 12 residues. Germline-derived CDR1 and CDR2 are MRHNA and SNTAGT. The CDR3 coding sequence is TGTGCCAGAGGGAGGCCCGCCTACGAGCAGTACTTC. Translated: CARGRPAYEQYF.

The chain joins TRBV11-3 to TRBJ2-7; D is ambiguous. This CDR3 is 13 amino acids long. Trimming took 2 bases from V and 0 from J, leaving 5 bases between them. Germline CDR1 SGHNT, CDR2 YENEEA. CDR3 protein: CASSLYTSYEQYF. The CDR3 DNA sequence: TGTGCCAGCAGCTTATACACCTCCTACGAGCAGTACTTC.

This clone was seen only once. The junction departs from the called germline gene at one end, perhaps through a read error. The V call is TRBV7-7, the J call TRBJ2-5; 11 bases are a match to TRBD2. Germline loops: CDR1 SSHAT, CDR2 FNYEAQ (reference sequence). The CDR3 is 17 amino acids. Here the CDR3 reads CASSLGVVAGGQETQYF. CDR3 coding DNA: TGTGCTAGCAGCTTGGGAGTGGTAGCGGGGGGGCAAGAGACCCAGTACTTC. The complete variable domain, with remaining parts taken from reference TRBV7-7 and TRBJ2-5, reads GAGVSQSPRYKVTKRGQDVTLRCDPISSHATLYWYQQALGQGPEFLTYFNYEAQPDKSGLPSDRFSAERPEGSISTLTIQRTEQRDSAMYRCASSLGVVAGGQETQYFGPGTRLLVL.

V gene TRBV4-3 combines with J gene TRBJ2-7, with D tentatively TRBD2 (5 bases). V was clipped by 2 bases and J by 3 bases, with 17 bases between them. The length of the CDR3 is 16 residues. Germline V gene sequence: CDR1 LGHNA, CDR2 YSLEER. The CDR3 region has the DNA TGCGCCAGCAGCCAAAGGGCCATAGCGTCTCTCTACGAGCAGTACTTC. Protein: CASSQRAIASLYEQYF.

The CDR3 DNA reads as TGTGCCTGGAAAGAACAGATAAATTCACCCCTCCACTTT. Encoded protein: CAWKEQINSPLHF. The gene calls are TRBV30 and TRBJ1-6; D remains unclear. This CDR3 comprises 13 residues. V was clipped by 4 bases and J by 7 bases, with 11 bases between them. Germline CDR1 GTSNPN, CDR2 SVGIG (reference sequence).

V and J are TRBV6-6 and TRBJ1-1; no reliable D call. Germline-derived CDR1 and CDR2 are MNHNY and SVGAGI (reference sequence). The CDR3 length is 17 residues. Trimming took 5 bases from V and 0 from J, leaving 19 bases between them. The CDR3 DNA follows: TGTGCCAGCAGTCGACCAGCTGCGGCCCATATGAACACTGAAGCTTTCTTT. Translating gives CASSRPAAAHMNTEAFF.

This chain uses TRBV10-3 with TRBJ1-1, with D possibly matching TRBD1 (5 bases). With 6 bases removed from V and 6 bases from J, the gap between germline ends came to 20 bases. CDR1 and CDR2 (germline): ENHRY, SYGVKD. This CDR3 spans 15 amino acids. CDR3 sequence: CAIRIKGTGEAEAFF. The CDR3 nucleotides read TGTGCCATCAGGATAAAGGGGACGGGGGAGGCTGAAGCTTTCTTT.

The rearrangement uses TRBV5-4 and TRBJ2-6; TRBD2 agrees at 8 bases. The ends lost 1 base at V and 0 bases at J; junction bases unmatched: 9. Germline assignment: CDR1 SGHNT and CDR2 YYREEE (reference sequence). This CDR3 spans 19 amino acids. The CDR3 DNA reads TGTGCCAGCAGCTTGAGCGCGGGGGGCCCTCCCTCTGGGGCCAACGTCCTGACTTTC. Amino acids: CASSLSAGGPPSGANVLTF.

This chain links TRBV11-2 with TRBJ2-2; D unclear. Trimming left V 5 bases short and J 5 bases short, with 6 bases between. From germline, CDR1 is SGHAT and CDR2 FQNNGV. This CDR3 region has 12 residues. CDR3 DNA sequence: TGTGCCAGCAGCGAGAATACCGGGGAGCTGTTTTTT. This encodes CASSENTGELFF.

This clone was seen only once. The rearrangement links TRBV6-5 to TRBJ1-2, with TRBD1 identical over 9 bases. From germline, CDR1 is MNHEY and CDR2 SVGAGI. J gave up 2 bases and V 2 bases, and 6 bases lay outside the gene matches. The CDR3 is 16 amino acids. The chain's CDR3 is CASSYGGTGSNYGYTF. DNA for the CDR3: TGTGCCAGCAGTTACGGCGGGACAGGGAGCAACTATGGCTACACCTTC.

This chain joins TRBV6-2 or TRBV6-3 and TRBJ2-2, with D possibly TRBD1 on 5 matching bases. From germline, CDR1 is MNHEY and CDR2 SVGEGT. V lost 0 bases, J lost 6 bases, and 17 bases lay in between. The length of the CDR3 is 17 residues. The CDR3 DNA reads TGTGCCAGCAGTTACTCGATGCAGGGATCGGACGCCGGGGAGCTGTTTTTT. This encodes CASSYSMQGSDAGELFF.

The chain uses TRBV27 and TRBJ1-2; 9 bases fit TRBD1. Per germline, CDR1 MNHEY and CDR2 SMNVEV (reference sequence). There are 15 residues in the CDR3. V lost 2 bases to trimming and J lost 0 bases; unmatched junction nucleotides: 1. The chain's CDR3 is CASSLGQGPNYGYTF. CDR3 DNA: TGTGCCAGCAGTTTAGGACAGGGGCCTAACTATGGCTACACCTTC.

V usage is TRBV7-6 and J usage is TRBJ1-4; possibly TRBD1 for D (5 bases). V was pared by 4 bases and J by 8 bases, with 5 bases between. Per germline, CDR1 SGHVS and CDR2 FNYEAQ. There are 11 residues in the CDR3. CDR3 in DNA: TGTGCCAGCAGCTCAGGGGAAAAACTGTTTTTT. It codes for CASSSGEKLFF.

This clone was detected a few times. J is TRBJ1-5 and V is TRBV4-3, with a possible D match to TRBD1 (5 bases). The CDR3 has 15 amino acids. V was cut by 3 bases and J by 0 bases, with 9 bases left in between. Germline-derived CDR1 and CDR2 are LGHNA and YSLEER. The CDR3: CASSQTAYSNQPQHF. The CDR3 DNA sequence: TGCGCCAGCAGCCAGACAGCTTATAGCAATCAGCCCCAGCATTTT.

This sequence joins TRBV3-1 (or the pseudogene TRBV3-2) and TRBJ1-1, with D maybe TRBD1 (5 bases). Looked up from germline, CDR1 is LGHDT and CDR2 is YNNKEL (reference sequence). The CDR3 consists of 13 residues. Trimming left V 0 bases short and J 8 bases short, with 10 bases between. CDR3 region: CASSQEWRGEAFF. The CDR3 DNA is TGTGCCAGCAGCCAAGAGTGGCGGGGCGAAGCTTTCTTT.

As DNA, the CDR3 is TGTGCCAGTAGCATCCGGGACAACTCACCCCTCCACTTT. Its translation: CASSIRDNSPLHF. The chain recombines TRBV19 with TRBJ1-6; perhaps TRBD1 as D (6 bases). V dropped 6 bases and J dropped 10 bases, with 13 bases sitting between them. This CDR3 comprises 13 residues. Germline V gene sequence: CDR1 LNHDA, CDR2 SQIVND (reference sequence).

The chain combines TRBV6-5 with TRBJ1-5; no clear D. The CDR3 extends over 13 amino acids. Trimming took off 2 bases at V and 4 bases at J, with 6 bases between the two ends. Per germline, CDR1 MNHEY and CDR2 SVGAGI. The CDR3 DNA reads as TGTGCCAGCAGTTACACGAGGAATCAGCCCCAGCATTTT. Amino acids: CASSYTRNQPQHF.